Given below is one TCR beta chain in context. The antigen remains unidentified. This PCR relied on a set of 60 Vbeta primers and 13 Jbeta primers. Clones were sequenced by immunoSEQ multiplex PCR, and TCRdb holds only the in-frame ones, with some missing. Among about 150,000 clones listed, approximately 79% were seen once. This entry comes from a study of cytomegalovirus exposure and HLA in healthy donors. Study results and caveats: Overall, under 200 TCR beta chains were annotated as cytomegalovirus-associated. In a later analysis, a missense DCLRE1C variant was linked to TCR beta V- and J-gene trimming.

The source of this sequence is a man between 18 and 35 years old in good health and CMV-seropositive. The sample taken for sequencing was PBMCs.

In DNA form, the CDR3 reads TGTGCCAGCACCAAACTAGACTCCTACGAGCAGTACTTC. It yields the protein CASTKLDSYEQYF. The chain couples TRBV28 to TRBJ2-7; D perhaps matches TRBD2 (5 bases). There are 13 residues in the CDR3. Per germline, CDR1 MDHEN and CDR2 SYDVKM. The V end was cut by 7 bases, the J end by 0 bases, with 10 bases between.